Presented here are 30 T cell receptor beta chains from one specimen sequenced in a study of blood T cell repertoires in COVID-19. TCRdb's table, derived via immunoSEQ multiplex PCR, lists solely in-frame clones and lacks some. The sample comprises about 70,000 clones, roughly 80% of which are singletons, and about 4.8% rests with the top ten. Material for sequencing was peripheral blood. These receptors were taken from a woman aged 80 or over with active or convalescent COVID-19.

The chain carries TRBV11-2 and TRBJ2-3, with 14 bases matching TRBD2. With 3 bases clipped from V and 5 bases from J, the junction kept 1 base outside the gene matches. This CDR3 contains 15 residues. Germline values: CDR1 SGHAT, CDR2 FQNNGV. DNA for the CDR3: TGTGCCAGCAGCTTCGGGACTAGCGGGAGAGATACGCAGTATTTT. Translation gives CASSFGTSGRDTQYF.

The chain combines TRBV7-3 with TRBJ1-6; D not resolved. Deletions cut 1 base from V and 5 bases from J, with 9 bases between. Germline assignment: CDR1 SGHTA and CDR2 FQGTGA. The CDR3 loop spans 15 amino acids. CDR3 loop: CASSLNYGNNSPLHF. The CDR3 bases are TGTGCCAGCAGCTTAAACTACGGAAATAATTCACCCCTCCACTTT.

This clone was counted a few times. V and J are TRBV27 and TRBJ2-7; 9 positions agree with TRBD1. V lost 4 bases and J lost 12; bases outside the gene matches: 7. The germline V gene encodes CDR1 MNHEY and CDR2 SMNVEV (reference sequence). This CDR3 contains 12 residues. CDR3 amino acids: CASSSAGTGRYF. The CDR3 bases are TGTGCCAGCAGTTCCGCCGGGACAGGGAGGTACTTC.

The rearrangement joins TRBV6-5 to TRBJ1-6; maybe TRBD1 (6 bases). CDR1 and CDR2 (germline): MNHEY, SVGAGI. The germline V and J ends were trimmed by 7 bases and 2 bases, with 9 bases remaining between them. The CDR3 is 14 residues long. The DNA of the CDR3 is TGTGCCAGCAATGCAGGGGCCTATAATTCACCCCTCCACTTT. This sequence encodes CASNAGAYNSPLHF.

Only a few counts were recorded for this clone. This sequence joins TRBV9 and TRBJ1-2, with 8 nucleotides matching TRBD1. CDR3 size: 15 residues. V shed 0 bases, J shed 7 bases, and the junction held 8 bases outside the gene matches. Germline V CDR1 and CDR2: SGDLS, YYNGEE. The CDR3 DNA follows: TGTGCCAGCAGCGTAGAGGACAGGGTTGGAGGTGGCTACACCTTC. Encoded protein: CASSVEDRVGGGYTF.

J is TRBJ2-7 and V is TRBV5-4; weak D call: TRBD1 (6 bases). V gave up 1 base and J gave up 4 bases, with 9 bases separating them. This CDR3 region has 13 residues. Germline V CDR1 and CDR2: SGHNT, YYREEE (reference sequence). The CDR3 DNA reads TGTGCCAGCAGCTTGAACAGGGCGTACGAGCAGTACTTC. Translation gives CASSLNRAYEQYF.

V gene TRBV19 combines with J gene TRBJ2-2, with TRBD2 matching 11 bases. The CDR3 sequence is 15 residues long. Germline V lookup: CDR1 LNHDA, CDR2 SQIVND (reference sequence). V shed 6 bases and J 2 bases; nucleotides not matched to a gene: 2. The CDR3 region is CASRGLAENTGELFF. Here the CDR3 DNA reads TGTGCCAGTAGGGGACTAGCGGAAAACACCGGGGAGCTGTTTTTT. Full variable domain (missing parts from reference TRBV19 and TRBJ2-2): DGGITQSPKYLFRKEGQNVTLSCEQNLNHDAMYWYRQDPGQGLRLIYYSQIVNDFQKGDIAEGYSVSREKKESFPLTVTSAQKNPTAFYLCASRGLAENTGELFFGEGSRLTVL.

This chain joins TRBV18 and TRBJ1-4; D might be TRBD1 (5 bases). V was cut by 2 bases and J by 8 bases, with 12 bases left in between. This CDR3 contains 14 residues. CDR1 is KGHSH and CDR2 is LQKENI in the germline V gene. CDR3: CASSPAGVGEKLFF. The CDR3 nucleotides read TGTGCCAGCTCACCAGCGGGGGTTGGGGAAAAACTGTTTTTT. Full variable domain (missing parts from reference TRBV18 and TRBJ1-4): NAGVMQNPRHLVRRRGQEARLRCSPMKGHSHVYWYRQLPEEGLKFMVYLQKENIIDESGMPKERFSAEFPKEGPSILRIQQVVRGDSAAYFCASSPAGVGEKLFFGSGTQLSVL.

In this sample, this clone turned up once. The gene calls are TRBV3-1 (or the pseudogene TRBV3-2) and TRBJ1-4, with 8 positions matching TRBD1. The germline gives CDR1 LGHDT, CDR2 YNNKEL (reference sequence). Trimming took 5 bases from V and 6 from J; bases not matched to a gene: 11. There are 16 residues in the CDR3. CDR3 sequence: CASSDRSQGGYEKLFF. CDR3 nucleotides: TGTGCCAGCAGCGACCGCTCACAGGGGGGATATGAAAAACTGTTTTTT.

This chain's CDR3 is CASSPIGTSGGTGELFF. DNA for the CDR3: TGCGCCAGCAGCCCAATAGGGACTAGCGGAGGCACCGGGGAGCTGTTTTTT. The V call is TRBV4-3, the J call TRBJ2-2, with 11 bases matching TRBD2. The CDR3 has 17 amino acids. Trimming took 4 bases from V and 4 from J; bases not matched to a gene: 8. The germline V gene encodes CDR1 LGHNA and CDR2 YSLEER.

The V gene is TRBV5-4, the J gene TRBJ1-5; D gene uncertain. V dropped 2 bases and J dropped 7 bases, with 7 bases sitting between them. The V gene's germline CDR1 is SGHNT and CDR2 YYREEE (reference sequence). The CDR3 length is 12 residues. Here the CDR3 DNA reads TGTGCCAGCAGCTTCTGGAGCCAGCCCCAGCATTTT. It specifies CASSFWSQPQHF. Supplemented by reference TRBV5-4 and TRBJ1-5, the full variable domain reads ETGVTQSPTHLIKTRGQQVTLRCSSQSGHNTVSWYQQALGQGPQFIFQYYREEENGRGNFPPRFSGLQFPNYSSELNVNALELDDSALYLCASSFWSQPQHFGDGTRLSIL.

This clone was picked up many times. V gene TRBV5-4 combines with J gene TRBJ2-2; D might be TRBD2 (5 bases). With 0 bases removed from V and 5 bases from J, the gap between germline ends came to 8 bases. Germline CDR1 and CDR2: SGHNT and YYREEE (reference sequence). The CDR3 totals 14 residues. The CDR3 DNA sequence: TGTGCCAGCAGCTTGGCCGGAGGTACCGGGGAGCTGTTTTTT. It specifies CASSLAGGTGELFF.

This rearrangement joins TRBV5-8 to TRBJ1-2, with a weak D call TRBD1 (6 bases). The germline gives CDR1 SGHTS, CDR2 YDEGEE. This CDR3 is built from 15 residues. The V end lost 4 bases, the J end lost 5 bases, and 18 bases lay between the germline ends. As DNA, the CDR3 is TGTGCCAGCAGCCTGGACAGCGGGGCTTGGTATGGCTACACCTTC. Its translation: CASSLDSGAWYGYTF.

This chain uses TRBV19 with TRBJ1-2; perhaps TRBD1 as D (6 bases). V dropped 7 bases and J dropped 8 bases, with 14 bases sitting between them. The germline gives CDR1 LNHDA, CDR2 SQIVND (reference sequence). This CDR3 has 12 residues. In nucleotides, the CDR3 is TGTGCCAGTAACGAACAGGGAAGGGGCTACACCTTC. Residues: CASNEQGRGYTF.

A single count supports this clone. The chain is built from TRBV28 and TRBJ1-5, with TRBD1 identical over 7 bases. Germline CDR1 is MDHEN and CDR2 is SYDVKM. Trimming at V came to 11 bases and at J to 2 bases, leaving 9 bases not matched to a gene. This CDR3 has 14 amino acids. CDR3 sequence (DNA): TGTGCCTATTCAGGGGGAATTGGCAATCAGCCCCAGCATTTT. Protein: CAYSGGIGNQPQHF.

The chain uses TRBV19 and TRBJ1-1; D is perhaps TRBD1 (6 bases). This CDR3 has 12 residues. The V gene lost 6 bases and the J gene lost 3 bases, with 8 bases spanning the gap. The V gene's germline CDR1 is LNHDA and CDR2 SQIVND (reference sequence). CDR3 sequence reads: CASRDSYTEAFF. Written as DNA, the CDR3 is TGTGCCAGTAGGGACAGTTACACTGAAGCTTTCTTT.

The J gene is TRBJ1-1, the V gene TRBV6-2 or TRBV6-3; TRBD1 agrees at 7 bases. CDR1 and CDR2 (germline): MNHEY, SVGEGT. The CDR3 has 16 amino acids. V trimming: 5 bases; J trimming: 0 bases; junction bases outside the gene matches: 9. The CDR3 here is CASSPGQILMNTEAFF. The CDR3 DNA is TGTGCCAGCAGTCCGGGACAGATCCTTATGAACACTGAAGCTTTCTTT.

The CDR3 protein is CASSPTSGGVNEQFF. The CDR3 region has the DNA TGTGCCAGCAGCCCCACTAGCGGGGGGGTTAATGAGCAGTTCTTC. The chain has TRBV7-2 and TRBJ2-1; 13 nucleotides line up with TRBD2. The V and J ends lost 5 bases and 7 bases, in that order; junction bases with no gene match: 5. The CDR3 spans 15 residues. Germline lookup yields CDR1 SGHTA and CDR2 FQGNSA.

This clone was found once. In nucleotides, the CDR3 is TGTGCCAGCAGCTTAGCCGAGAATTCACCCCTCCACTTT. This translates into CASSLAENSPLHF. The chain has TRBV7-9 and TRBJ1-6; no clear D. This CDR3 is 13 amino acids long. The germline V gene has CDR1 SEHNR and CDR2 FQNEAQ (reference sequence). V shed 0 bases and J shed 7 bases, with 4 bases lying between them.

V usage is TRBV7-2 and J usage is TRBJ1-2; 9 bases line up with TRBD1. The CDR3 extends over 15 amino acids. V trimming: 4 bases; J trimming: 3 bases; junction bases outside the gene matches: 6. Per the germline V gene, CDR1 is SGHTA and CDR2 is FQGNSA. In nucleotides, the CDR3 is TGTGCCAGCAGCTCACATGACAGGGGGGACTATGGCTACACCTTC. As protein: CASSSHDRGDYGYTF.

The chain couples TRBV19 to TRBJ2-5; 7 positions match TRBD2. The germline V gene encodes CDR1 LNHDA and CDR2 SQIVND (reference sequence). CDR3 size: 18 residues. The trim removed 8 bases at V and 6 bases at J, leaving 24 bases unmatched. The CDR3 sequence is CASGPGYKAGVRSQTQYF. CDR3 bases: TGTGCCAGTGGCCCGGGGTATAAGGCGGGGGTACGGTCACAGACCCAGTACTTC.

The chain has TRBV2 and TRBJ1-1, with 8 bases that match TRBD1. V was clipped by 8 bases and J by 0 bases; unmatched bases: 14. The germline CDR1 and CDR2 sequences are SNHLY and FYNNEI. The CDR3 totals 17 residues. In DNA form, the CDR3 reads TGTGCCAGCTCAGGACGTCAGGGGGCGACAATGAACACTGAAGCTTTCTTT. Its protein is CASSGRQGATMNTEAFF. Full variable domain (rest looked up from reference TRBV2 and TRBJ1-1): EPEVTQTPSHQVTQMGQEVILRCVPISNHLYFYWYRQILGQKVEFLVSFYNNEISEKSEIFDDQFSVERPDGSNFTLKIRSTKLEDSAMYFCASSGRQGATMNTEAFFGQGTRLTVV.

The rearrangement joins TRBV4-2 to TRBJ2-1; TRBD2 is a possible D gene (6 bases). Trimming took 1 base from V and 2 from J, leaving 9 bases between them. CDR1 is LGHNA and CDR2 is YNFKEQ in the germline V gene. CDR3 size: 15 residues. CDR3 sequence (DNA): TGTGCCAGCAGCCAAGTGGGGGGTACCTACAATGAGCAGTTCTTC. It codes for CASSQVGGTYNEQFF.

This clone is a singleton in its sample. The V call is TRBV28, the J call TRBJ2-5; 13 bases are shared with TRBD2. The CDR3 is made up of 14 amino acids. Germline CDR1 MDHEN, CDR2 SYDVKM. Unmatched junction bases numbered 3, after V lost 6 bases and J lost 5 bases. CDR3 DNA sequence: TGTGCCAGCAGCATGGGACTAGCGGGGGAGACCCAGTACTTC. It encodes CASSMGLAGETQYF. Full variable domain (missing parts from reference TRBV28 and TRBJ2-5): DVKVTQSSRYLVKRTGEKVFLECVQDMDHENMFWYRQDPGLGLRLIYFSYDVKMKEKGDIPEGYSVSREKKERFSLILESASTNQTSMYLCASSMGLAGETQYFGPGTRLLVL.

This clone was observed a single time. The CDR3 here is CAWSVAGVNYGYTF. The CDR3 coding sequence is TGTGCCTGGAGTGTAGCCGGGGTGAACTATGGCTACACCTTC. J is TRBJ1-2 and V is TRBV30; D unresolved. The CDR3 runs to 14 residues. The germline V and J ends were trimmed by 0 bases and 2 bases, with 10 bases remaining between them. Germline CDR1 GTSNPN, CDR2 SVGIG (reference sequence).

The rearrangement joins TRBV27 to TRBJ2-7; no firm D call. The V end was cut by 0 bases, the J end by 0 bases, with 6 bases between. The CDR3 runs 14 residues. Germline assignment: CDR1 MNHEY and CDR2 SMNVEV (reference sequence). This CDR3 is CASSLSRSSYEQYF. The CDR3 region has the DNA TGTGCCAGCAGTTTATCCAGGTCCTCCTACGAGCAGTACTTC.

V gene TRBV9 combines with J gene TRBJ2-3, with a possible D match to TRBD1 (5 bases). Per the germline V gene, CDR1 is SGDLS and CDR2 is YYNGEE. The ends were cut back, 4 bases at V and 0 bases at J, with 15 bases in the middle. The CDR3 length is 16 residues. The CDR3 spells CASSPRDISSTDTQYF. The CDR3 DNA reads TGTGCCAGCAGCCCCAGGGATATCTCTAGCACAGATACGCAGTATTTT.

This sequence joins TRBV7-2 and TRBJ2-7; weak D call: TRBD2 (5 bases). Germline CDR1 and CDR2: SGHTA and FQGNSA. The CDR3 contains 13 residues. V gave up 5 bases and J gave up 4 bases, with 12 bases separating them. CDR3 sequence: CASSDPTRYEQYF. DNA for the CDR3: TGTGCCAGCAGCGATCCTACTAGATACGAGCAGTACTTC.

The chain recombines TRBV7-2 with TRBJ1-6, with a weak D call TRBD1 (6 bases). Germline V gives CDR1 SGHTA, CDR2 FQGNSA. V was trimmed by 5 bases and J by 6 bases, leaving 11 bases between them. This CDR3 comprises 14 residues. CDR3 in DNA: TGTGCCAGCAGCCCAGGACAGCCTAATTCACCCCTCCACTTT. It specifies CASSPGQPNSPLHF.

The gene calls are TRBV4-2 and TRBJ2-1, with 7 bases that match TRBD2. Germline trimming cut 1 base from V and 4 bases from J; bases unmatched to any gene: 13. Per germline, CDR1 LGHNA and CDR2 YNFKEQ. This CDR3 region has 18 residues. The CDR3 DNA reads as TGTGCCAGCAGCCAAGTCGGGGTTGGGGAGGGAGCGTACAATGAGCAGTTCTTC. Its protein is CASSQVGVGEGAYNEQFF.